This TCR beta chain was found in a study of CD8 T cells in ankylosing spondylitis. Many counts were recorded for this clonotype. V dropped 0 bases and J dropped 0 bases, with 2 bases sitting between them. The CDR3 contains 13 residues. Germline V gene sequence: CDR1 MNHEY, CDR2 SVGAGI. One entry per CDR3 protein, called by TCRdb with MiXCR from the 5' RACE reads. Found here are around 88,000 distinct CDR3 sequences, just under 9% of them singletons; the top ten hold roughly 5.5%. The sample was blood, either unsorted or a sorted T cell fraction (not recorded which). This chain joins TRBV6-5 and TRBJ1-1; D is unresolved. The sequence was obtained from a male donor with ankylosing spondylitis or in good health (not recorded which). Written as DNA, the CDR3 is TGTGCCAGCAGTTACTCTATGAACACTGAAGCTTTCTTT. Protein product: CASSYSMNTEAFF.